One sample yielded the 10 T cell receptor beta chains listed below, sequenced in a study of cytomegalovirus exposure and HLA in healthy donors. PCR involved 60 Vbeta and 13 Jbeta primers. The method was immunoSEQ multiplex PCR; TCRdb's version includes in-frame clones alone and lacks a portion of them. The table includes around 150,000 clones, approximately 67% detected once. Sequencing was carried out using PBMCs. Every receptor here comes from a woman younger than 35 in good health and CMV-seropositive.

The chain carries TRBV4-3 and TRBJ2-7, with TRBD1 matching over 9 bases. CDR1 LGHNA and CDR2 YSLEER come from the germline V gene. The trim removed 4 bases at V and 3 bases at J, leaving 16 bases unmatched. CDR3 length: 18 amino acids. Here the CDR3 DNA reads TGCGCCAGCAGCCTAAGTGTACCGGGACAGGGCCTCCTCTACGAGCAGTACTTC. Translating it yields CASSLSVPGQGLLYEQYF.

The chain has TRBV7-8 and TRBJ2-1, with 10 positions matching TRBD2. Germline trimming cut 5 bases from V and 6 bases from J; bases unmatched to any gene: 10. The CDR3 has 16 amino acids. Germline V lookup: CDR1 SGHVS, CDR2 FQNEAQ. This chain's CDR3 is CASSPSAGGPSNEQFF. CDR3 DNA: TGTGCCAGCAGCCCATCAGCGGGAGGGCCCTCCAATGAGCAGTTCTTC.

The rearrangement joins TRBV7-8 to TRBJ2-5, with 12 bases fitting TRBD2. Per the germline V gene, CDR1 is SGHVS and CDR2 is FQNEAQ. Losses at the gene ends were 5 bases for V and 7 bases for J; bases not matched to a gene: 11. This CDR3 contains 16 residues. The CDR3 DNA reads TGTGCCAGCAGCCAGGCCGGGACTAGCGGGTTCGGGACCCAGTACTTC. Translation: CASSQAGTSGFGTQYF.

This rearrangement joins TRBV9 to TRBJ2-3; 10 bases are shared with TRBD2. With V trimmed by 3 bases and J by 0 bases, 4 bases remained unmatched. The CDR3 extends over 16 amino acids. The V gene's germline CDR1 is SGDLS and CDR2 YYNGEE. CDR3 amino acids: CASSAGTSVSTDTQYF. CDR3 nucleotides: TGTGCCAGCAGCGCCGGGACTAGCGTAAGCACAGATACGCAGTATTTT.

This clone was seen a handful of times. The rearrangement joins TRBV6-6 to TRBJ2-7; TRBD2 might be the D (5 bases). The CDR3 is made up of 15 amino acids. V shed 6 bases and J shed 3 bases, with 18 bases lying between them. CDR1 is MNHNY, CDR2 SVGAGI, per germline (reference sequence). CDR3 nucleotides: TGTGCCAGCAGCTTCCGGGATAAGCGGTTCTACGAGCAGTACTTC. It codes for CASSFRDKRFYEQYF.

The CDR3 bases are TGTGCCTGGAGGGGGGGGCCTGGAAACACCATATATTTT. It yields the protein CAWRGGPGNTIYF. J is TRBJ1-3 and V is TRBV30; the D gene is possibly TRBD1 (6 bases). Looked up from germline, CDR1 is GTSNPN and CDR2 is SVGIG (reference sequence). The CDR3 has 13 residues. Between the trimmed V and J ends, which lost 3 bases and 2 bases, there was a span of 8 bases.

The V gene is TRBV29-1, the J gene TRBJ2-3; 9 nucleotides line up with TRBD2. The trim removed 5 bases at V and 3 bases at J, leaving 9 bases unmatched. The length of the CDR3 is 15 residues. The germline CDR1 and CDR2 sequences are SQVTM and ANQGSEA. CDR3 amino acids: CSVIGTSMWTDTQYF. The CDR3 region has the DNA TGCAGCGTTATCGGGACTAGCATGTGGACAGATACGCAGTATTTT.

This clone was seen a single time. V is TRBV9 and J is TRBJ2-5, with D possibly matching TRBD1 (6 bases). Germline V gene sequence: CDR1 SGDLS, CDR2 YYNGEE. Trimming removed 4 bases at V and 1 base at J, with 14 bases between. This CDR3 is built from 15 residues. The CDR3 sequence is CASSPVGRGQETQYF. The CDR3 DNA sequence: TGTGCCAGCAGCCCGGTCGGCAGGGGCCAAGAGACCCAGTACTTC.

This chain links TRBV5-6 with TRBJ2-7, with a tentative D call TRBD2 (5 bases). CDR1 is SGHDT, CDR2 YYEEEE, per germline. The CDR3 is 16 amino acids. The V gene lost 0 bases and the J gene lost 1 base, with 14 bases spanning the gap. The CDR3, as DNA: TGTGCCAGCAGCTTGGTTGTAAGGGAGTCGTCCTACGAGCAGTACTTC. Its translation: CASSLVVRESSYEQYF.

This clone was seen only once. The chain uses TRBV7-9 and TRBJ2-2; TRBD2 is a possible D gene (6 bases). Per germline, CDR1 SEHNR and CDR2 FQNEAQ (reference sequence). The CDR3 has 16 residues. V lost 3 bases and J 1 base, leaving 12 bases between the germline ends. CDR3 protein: CASSFTGGLNTGELFF. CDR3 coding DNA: TGTGCCAGCAGCTTTACTGGGGGACTGAACACCGGGGAGCTGTTTTTT.